Below are 21 T cell receptor beta chains sequenced from a single sample in a study of T cells in Graves' hyperthyroidism and ophthalmopathy. Amplified TCR beta CDR3 regions derived from RNA transcripts. First-round RT-PCR targeting the TCR CDR3 was performed with the HTBI primer set. TCRdb passed the multiplex PCR reads through MiXCR, listing each CDR3 protein once. The data show fewer than 900,000 distinct CDR3 sequences, with less than 20% seen just once and approximately 8.4% held by the top ten. The sequencing sample was made of blood. These receptors all stem from a young man with Graves' hyperthyroidism.

In its sample, this clonotype was seen many times. The J gene is TRBJ1-5, the V gene TRBV2; possibly TRBD1 for D (6 bases). Germline V gene lookup returns CDR1 SNHLY and CDR2 FYNNEI. The length of the CDR3 is 14 residues. Trimming took 7 bases from V and 4 from J, leaving 14 bases between them. CDR3 sequence: CASTDTQGNQPQHF. As DNA, the CDR3 is TGTGCCAGCACGGACACCCAGGGGAATCAGCCCCAGCATTTT.

This rearrangement joins TRBV29-1 to TRBJ2-3; TRBD2 might be the D (6 bases). V was pared by 3 bases and J by 6 bases, with 22 bases between. Germline loops: CDR1 SQVTM, CDR2 ANQGSEA. The CDR3 loop spans 16 amino acids. CDR3 amino acids: CSVDPYGTQKRDTQYF. The CDR3, as DNA: TGCAGCGTTGACCCATACGGGACTCAGAAGCGGGATACGCAGTATTTT.

This clonotype was recorded a few times. J is TRBJ1-1 and V is TRBV7-9; TRBD1 matches 8 bases. Germline trimming cut 3 bases from V and 5 bases from J; bases unmatched to any gene: 8. CDR3 length: 15 residues. Germline values: CDR1 SEHNR, CDR2 FQNEAQ (reference sequence). CDR3 in DNA: TGTGCCAGCAGCTTCCCAGGACAGGGCTGGACTGAAGCTTTCTTT. This translates into CASSFPGQGWTEAFF.

Many counts were recorded for this clonotype. V usage is TRBV5-1 and J usage is TRBJ1-2, with TRBD1 identical over 7 bases. Germline V gives CDR1 SGHRS, CDR2 YFSETQ. This CDR3 contains 14 residues. The junction had 10 bases not matched to a gene; V was cut back by 5 bases and J by 6 bases. CDR3 amino acids: CASSKRGRTDGYTF. The CDR3, as DNA: TGCGCCAGCAGTAAGAGGGGGCGCACGGATGGCTACACCTTC.

This clonotype appeared many times. The chain couples TRBV19 to TRBJ2-1, with D uncertain. This CDR3 comprises 14 residues. Per germline, CDR1 LNHDA and CDR2 SQIVND (reference sequence). V gave up 9 bases and J gave up 0 bases, with 12 bases separating them. The CDR3, as DNA: TGTGCCAGCAACACCGCCACCTCCTACAATGAGCAGTTCTTC. This translates into CASNTATSYNEQFF.

In this sample, this clonotype turned up a few times. The rearrangement joins TRBV6-2 or TRBV6-3 to TRBJ2-7; 10 positions match TRBD2. Germline V gene data show CDR1 as MNHEY and CDR2 as SVGEGT. This CDR3 is built from 14 residues. The V segment lost 6 bases and the J segment 7 bases; nucleotides outside the gene matches: 9. CDR3 sequence: CASRTAGGPNEQYF. The CDR3 bases are TGTGCCAGCAGGACAGCGGGAGGGCCGAATGAGCAGTACTTC.

This clonotype was detected ten times or more. This rearrangement joins TRBV30 to TRBJ2-3, with D perhaps TRBD1 or TRBD2 (5 bases each). The ends were cut back, 3 bases at V and 3 bases at J, with 16 bases in the middle. The length of the CDR3 is 15 residues. CDR1 is GTSNPN, CDR2 SVGIG, per germline (reference sequence). The DNA of the CDR3 is TGTGCCTGGAGCACCGGGACGGTTGGTACAGATACGCAGTATTTT. It encodes CAWSTGTVGTDTQYF. Full variable domain (missing parts from reference TRBV30 and TRBJ2-3): SQTIHQWPATLVQPVGSPLSLECTVEGTSNPNLYWYRQAAGRGLQLLFYSVGIGQISSEVPQNLSASRPQDRQFILSSKKLLLSDSGFYLCAWSTGTVGTDTQYFGPGTRLTVL.

The rearrangement links TRBV7-9 to TRBJ2-3; TRBD2 agrees at 12 bases. There are 17 residues in the CDR3. In germline, CDR1 is SEHNR, CDR2 FQNEAQ (reference sequence). The trim removed 0 bases at V and 1 base at J, leaving 2 bases unmatched. CDR3 DNA sequence: TGTGCCAGCAGCTTAGCGACTAGCGGGAGAGGCACAGATACGCAGTATTTT. This sequence encodes CASSLATSGRGTDTQYF.

The chain carries TRBV20-1 and TRBJ2-7, with 9 bases that match TRBD2. Germline lookup yields CDR1 DFQATT and CDR2 SNEGSKA (reference sequence). V lost 4 bases, J lost 3 bases, and 13 bases stayed unmatched. The CDR3 length is 16 residues. DNA of the CDR3: TGCAGTGCTATACTTCCGACTAGCGGTGCGAACTACGAGCAGTACTTC. As protein: CSAILPTSGANYEQYF.

This chain joins TRBV5-1 and TRBJ2-3; 11 nucleotides match TRBD2. From germline, CDR1 is SGHRS and CDR2 YFSETQ. V lost 4 bases to trimming and J lost 2 bases; unmatched junction nucleotides: 6. The CDR3 covers 16 residues. The CDR3 bases are TGCGCCAGCAGCGAAGGGACTAGCGGATACACAGATACGCAGTATTTT. This translates into CASSEGTSGYTDTQYF. Looking up the rest from reference TRBV5-1 and TRBJ2-3 gives the full variable domain: KAGVTQTPRYLIKTRGQQVTLSCSPISGHRSVSWYQQTPGQGLQFLFEYFSETQRNKGNFPGRFSGRQFSNSRSEMNVSTLELGDSALYLCASSEGTSGYTDTQYFGPGTRLTVL.

The CDR3 loop is CASTSRREPYEQYF. The CDR3 DNA is TGTGCCAGCACCTCCAGGCGGGAACCCTACGAGCAGTACTTC. This chain joins TRBV6-2 or TRBV6-3 and TRBJ2-7; D is possibly TRBD2 (6 bases). Trimming removed 7 bases from V and 2 bases from J, with 15 bases in between. The germline gives CDR1 MNHEY, CDR2 SVGEGT. The CDR3 loop spans 14 amino acids.

This clonotype has a count of ten or more. J is TRBJ2-3 and V is TRBV28; D unclear. With 6 bases removed from V and 4 bases from J, the gap between germline ends came to 14 bases. Germline CDR1 and CDR2: MDHEN and SYDVKM. There are 14 residues in the CDR3. This CDR3 is CASSPPTAPDTQYF. As DNA, the CDR3 is TGTGCCAGCAGCCCCCCTACCGCCCCAGATACGCAGTATTTT. The whole variable domain, filled in from reference TRBV28 and TRBJ2-3, reads DVKVTQSSRYLVKRTGEKVFLECVQDMDHENMFWYRQDPGLGLRLIYFSYDVKMKEKGDIPEGYSVSREKKERFSLILESASTNQTSMYLCASSPPTAPDTQYFGPGTRLTVL.

In this sample, this clonotype turned up many times. This chain joins TRBV7-8 and TRBJ2-1, with TRBD2 matching 10 bases. Germline CDR1 is SGHVS and CDR2 is FQNEAQ. The CDR3 has 15 amino acids. J gave up 7 bases and V 5 bases, and 8 bases lay outside the gene matches. CDR3 DNA sequence: TGTGCCAGCAGCCGGACTAGCGGTATGGGTAATGAGCAGTTCTTC. Translation gives CASSRTSGMGNEQFF.

This clonotype was recorded many times. The chain has TRBV28 and TRBJ1-5, with TRBD1 as a possible D gene (5 bases). CDR3 length equals 15 residues. Germline V lookup: CDR1 MDHEN, CDR2 SYDVKM. The V end lost 2 bases, the J end lost 3 bases, and 11 bases lay between the germline ends. The CDR3, as DNA: TGTGCCAGCAGTTTACGGGGGTTGTACAATCAGCCCCAGCATTTT. It is translated as CASSLRGLYNQPQHF. The whole variable domain, remainder taken from reference TRBV28 and TRBJ1-5, is DVKVTQSSRYLVKRTGEKVFLECVQDMDHENMFWYRQDPGLGLRLIYFSYDVKMKEKGDIPEGYSVSREKKERFSLILESASTNQTSMYLCASSLRGLYNQPQHFGDGTRLSIL.

This clonotype turned up a few times. Written as DNA, the CDR3 is TGTGCCAGCAGCTTAAGTAGACTAGCGGGGGGGAATGAGCAGTTCTTC. This codes for CASSLSRLAGGNEQFF. This sequence joins TRBV7-3 and TRBJ2-1; 14 bases fit TRBD2. The CDR3 length is 16 residues. The germline V gene has CDR1 SGHTA and CDR2 FQGTGA. V was clipped by 1 base and J by 7 bases; unmatched bases: 3. The entire variable domain, with the rest obtained from reference TRBV7-3 and TRBJ2-1, is as follows: GAGVSQTPSNKVTEKGKYVELRCDPISGHTALYWYRQSLGQGPEFLIYFQGTGAADDSGLPNDRFFAVRPEGSVSTLKIQRTERGDSAVYLCASSLSRLAGGNEQFFGPGTRLTVL.

Worth noting for this clonotype: A much larger clone lies one base from this, so it may be a read error. The CDR3 region has the DNA TGTGCCGGCAGTCCACTAGCGGGAGTACGCGATGAGCAGTTCTTC. As protein: CAGSPLAGVRDEQFF. V gene TRBV12-3 or TRBV12-4 combines with J gene TRBJ2-1, with 11 bases matching TRBD2. CDR3 length equals 15 residues.

The chain uses TRBV7-9 and TRBJ1-1, with no clear D. This CDR3 has 15 amino acids. The germline CDR1 and CDR2 sequences are SEHNR and FQNEAQ (reference sequence). With 6 bases removed from V and 0 bases from J, the gap between germline ends came to 14 bases. The CDR3: CASSSRGGVNTEAFF. The CDR3 DNA reads as TGTGCCAGCAGTTCCCGGGGAGGCGTGAACACTGAAGCTTTCTTT.

The chain is built from TRBV28 and TRBJ2-7; 10 nucleotides match TRBD2. J was trimmed by 6 bases and V by 6 bases; bases with no gene match: 8. The CDR3 is 14 amino acids. Per the germline V gene, CDR1 is MDHEN and CDR2 is SYDVKM. The CDR3 spells CASSPGLAVPEQYF. The CDR3, as DNA: TGTGCCAGCAGCCCCGGACTAGCGGTCCCCGAGCAGTACTTC.

This clonotype appeared many times. V gene TRBV6-1 combines with J gene TRBJ2-1; 13 bases are shared with TRBD2. With V trimmed by 6 bases and J by 7 bases, 6 bases remained unmatched. Germline V lookup: CDR1 MNHNS, CDR2 SASEGT. The CDR3 consists of 15 residues. CDR3 bases: TGTGCCAGCAGCCTCGGGACTAGCGGGATGAATGAGCAGTTCTTC. It specifies CASSLGTSGMNEQFF.

The J gene is TRBJ2-5, the V gene TRBV4-2; D gene unclear. From germline, CDR1 is LGHNA and CDR2 YNFKEQ. The CDR3 extends over 15 amino acids. V lost 1 base and J lost 4, with 13 bases in between. The DNA for the CDR3 is TGTGCCAGCAGCCAAGTCGAGTCAGGTGGAGAGACCCAGTACTTC. Translated, it gives CASSQVESGGETQYF.

This clonotype was seen ten or more times. V is TRBV11-1 and J is TRBJ1-1; TRBD1 aligns across 8 bases. CDR3 length: 15 amino acids. The V gene's germline CDR1 is SGHAT and CDR2 FQDESV (reference sequence). V lost 5 bases, J lost 1 base, and 6 bases stayed unmatched. This CDR3 is CASSAGTGANTEAFF. Here the CDR3 DNA reads TGTGCCAGCAGCGCCGGGACAGGCGCGAACACTGAAGCTTTCTTT. The entire variable domain, with the rest obtained from reference TRBV11-1 and TRBJ1-1, is as follows: EAEVAQSPRYKITEKSQAVAFWCDPISGHATLYWYRQILGQGPELLVQFQDESVVDDSQLPKDRFSAERLKGVDSTLKIQPAELGDSAMYLCASSAGTGANTEAFFGQGTRLTVV.